This T cell receptor beta chain was captured by sequencing in a study of blood T cell repertoires in COVID-19. Study overall: COVID-19 samples, acute and convalescent, were from the United States, Italy and Spain. PBMCs, B-cell-depleted T cells, or T cells provided the cDNA or gDNA that made up the material.

This table comes from immunoSEQ multiplex PCR, and its TCRdb copy is limited to in-frame clones, with some not included. Among approximately 350,000 clones listed, roughly nine tenths were seen once. Participants came from under 30 US areas, aged roughly 18 to 95 years. Cohort allocation depended upon clinical history that participants reported. The germline gives CDR1 KGHSH, CDR2 LQKENI. The CDR3 covers 16 residues. V trimming: 2 bases; J trimming: 3 bases; junction bases outside the gene matches: 7. The chain employs TRBV18 and TRBJ2-3; TRBD1 aligns across 8 bases. The sample was PBMCs or T cells enriched from blood (not recorded which). The sequence was obtained from a young man who had recovered from COVID-19. CDR3 bases: TGTGCCAGCTCACCAGGGCAGGGGGCAGGTACAGATACGCAGTATTTT. It encodes CASSPGQGAGTDTQYF. The entire variable domain, with the rest obtained from reference TRBV18 and TRBJ2-3, is as follows: NAGVMQNPRHLVRRRGQEARLRCSPMKGHSHVYWYRQLPEEGLKFMVYLQKENIIDESGMPKERFSAEFPKEGPSILRIQQVVRGDSAAYFCASSPGQGAGTDTQYFGPGTRLTVL.